A single sample is the source of the 7 T cell receptor beta chains below, sequenced in a study of T cell changes during pregnancy in multiple sclerosis (dated by TCRdb to the late 2010s). The library was obtained by the immunoSEQ multiplex PCR assay. TCRdb took over this immuneACCESS table, retaining in-frame rearrangements with V and J assigned. Such tables are incomplete; in checked studies, under half of the missing clones stem from an unresolved V gene, and the remainder is unexplained. The sample yields around 99,000 clones; 85% to 95% were counted once. The top ten constitute around 2.7% of the sample. This specimen consisted of peripheral blood, obtained in the first trimester of pregnancy. Source of these receptors: a female donor with multiple sclerosis, enrolled in a pregnancy study.

This rearrangement joins TRBV19 to TRBJ2-2, with 7 positions matching TRBD2. Germline V gene data show CDR1 as LNHDA and CDR2 as SQIVND (reference sequence). The CDR3 length is 15 residues. J lost 0 bases, V lost 4 bases, and 2 bases had no gene match. The CDR3 spells CASSNLAANTGELFF. The CDR3 DNA is TGTGCCAGTAGTAACCTAGCGGCGAACACCGGGGAGCTGTTTTTT.

V is TRBV27 and J is TRBJ1-1; 7 bases line up with TRBD1. J lost 4 bases, V lost 3 bases, and 5 bases had no gene match. Germline V gene data show CDR1 as MNHEY and CDR2 as SMNVEV (reference sequence). This CDR3 is 14 amino acids long. As DNA, the CDR3 is TGTGCCAGCAGTTTCGGCAGGGGGAGCACTGAAGCTTTCTTT. Translation gives CASSFGRGSTEAFF.

The V call is TRBV14, the J call TRBJ2-7; 7 positions agree with TRBD1. Germline V gene data show CDR1 as SGHDN and CDR2 as FVKESK. The ends lost 7 bases at V and 4 bases at J; junction bases unmatched: 10. CDR3 length: 14 residues. The CDR3 region is CASNTRDRPYEQYF. In DNA, the CDR3 is TGTGCCAGCAACACCCGGGACAGACCTTACGAGCAGTACTTC.

This clone was seen once. The gene calls are TRBV6-5 and TRBJ2-4, with TRBD1 matching over 7 bases. Germline V gives CDR1 MNHEY, CDR2 SVGAGI. CDR3 size: 14 residues. V shed 5 bases and J 1 base; nucleotides not matched to a gene: 2. Here the CDR3 DNA reads TGTGCCAGCAGTCGACAGGGCGCCAAAAACATTCAGTACTTC. Residues: CASSRQGAKNIQYF.

V gene TRBV6-6 combines with J gene TRBJ1-2; D perhaps matches TRBD1 (5 bases). V lost 7 bases to trimming and J lost 4 bases, with 19 bases between them. This CDR3 comprises 15 residues. Germline V gene sequence: CDR1 MNHNY, CDR2 SVGAGI (reference sequence). The CDR3 protein is CASIGGDVRVYGYTF. In DNA, the CDR3 is TGTGCCAGCATCGGGGGGGACGTTCGTGTCTATGGCTACACCTTC.

The V gene is TRBV5-1, the J gene TRBJ2-4; TRBD1 aligns across 7 bases. Germline CDR1 reads SGHRS; CDR2 reads YFSETQ. The CDR3 runs 14 residues. V shed 4 bases, J shed 8 bases, and the junction held 9 bases outside the gene matches. The CDR3 loop is CASSRGQKEDIQYF. The CDR3 DNA is TGCGCCAGCAGCAGGGGGCAAAAGGAGGACATTCAGTACTTC.

CDR3 DNA: TGTGCCACCAAGTGGGAGGGACTAGCTTGGACCGGGGAGCTGTTTTTT. Translating gives CATKWEGLAWTGELFF. This chain uses TRBV28 with TRBJ2-2; TRBD2 matches 9 bases. Germline V gene data show CDR1 as MDHEN and CDR2 as SYDVKM. The CDR3 is made up of 16 amino acids. J was trimmed by 5 bases and V by 10 bases; bases with no gene match: 14.